Described below is a single TCR beta chain sequence and its context. Its specificity is not known. PCR used 60 Vbeta primers and 13 Jbeta primers. Some clones are missing from TCRdb's copy, which holds only in-frame ones; the method was immunoSEQ multiplex PCR. The listing contains roughly 120,000 clones. This sample stems from a study of cytomegalovirus exposure and HLA in healthy donors. Study outcomes and limitations: According to reports, the classifier identified cytomegalovirus status with high specificity and sensitivity. In a later analysis, a missense DCLRE1C variant was linked to TCR beta V- and J-gene trimming.

Germline V gene lookup returns CDR1 GTSNPN and CDR2 SVGIG (reference sequence). The CDR3 consists of 13 residues. V lost 0 bases, J lost 7 bases, and 12 bases lay in between. This chain connects TRBV30 to TRBJ1-1; no firm D call. This receptor was taken from a young man in good health and CMV-seronegative. The sequenced sample consisted of PBMCs. For the CDR3, the DNA is TGTGCCTGGAGTGTACGAGGGTGGAATGAAGCTTTCTTT. It translates to CAWSVRGWNEAFF. The full variable domain, completed using reference TRBV30 and TRBJ1-1, is SQTIHQWPATLVQPVGSPLSLECTVEGTSNPNLYWYRQAAGRGLQLLFYSVGIGQISSEVPQNLSASRPQDRQFILSSKKLLLSDSGFYLCAWSVRGWNEAFFGQGTRLTVV.